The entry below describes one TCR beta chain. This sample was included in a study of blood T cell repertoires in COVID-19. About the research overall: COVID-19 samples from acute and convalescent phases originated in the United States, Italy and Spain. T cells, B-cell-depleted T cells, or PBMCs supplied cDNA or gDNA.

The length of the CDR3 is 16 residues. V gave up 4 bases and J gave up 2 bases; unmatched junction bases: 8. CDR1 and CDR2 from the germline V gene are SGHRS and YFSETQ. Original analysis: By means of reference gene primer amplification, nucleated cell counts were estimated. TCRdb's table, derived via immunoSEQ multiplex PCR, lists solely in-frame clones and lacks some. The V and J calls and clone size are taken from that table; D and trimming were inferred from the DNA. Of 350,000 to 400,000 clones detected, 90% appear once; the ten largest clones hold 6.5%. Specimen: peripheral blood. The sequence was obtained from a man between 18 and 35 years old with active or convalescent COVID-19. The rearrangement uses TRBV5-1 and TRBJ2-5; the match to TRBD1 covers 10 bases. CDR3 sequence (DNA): TGCGCCAGCAGCGGCGACAGGGGGCGCAGGCAAGAGACCCAGTACTTC. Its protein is CASSGDRGRRQETQYF.